The 10 T cell receptor beta chains reported below all come from one sample, sequenced in a study of vaccination and CD4 T cells after COVID-19. Treatment described: roughly ten-day PBMC culture with coronavirus spike peptide pools or control peptides (ViraFEST assay). No antigens are known for them. Sequencing of DNA taken from cultured CD4+ T cells relied on the Oncomine TCR Beta short-read assay. One entry per CDR3 protein results from TCRdb running MiXCR on the PCR reads. In the table there are about 22,000 distinct CDR3 sequences, 45% to 50% of which are singletons. Sequenced material: CD4+ T cells from blood, cultured in vitro. These receptor sequences come from a human donor who had recovered from COVID-19.

J is TRBJ1-2 and V is TRBV19, with 7 bases fitting TRBD1. Germline V lookup: CDR1 LNHDA, CDR2 SQIVND (reference sequence). The ends lost 4 bases at V and 4 bases at J; junction bases unmatched: 3. CDR3 length: 13 amino acids. The CDR3 spells CASSTGQVYGYTF. The DNA for the CDR3 is TGTGCCAGTAGTACCGGACAGGTCTATGGCTACACCTTC.

This clonotype was recorded only once. An end of the junction differs from the germline gene, which may be a read error. The V call is TRBV2, the J call TRBJ1-1, with D maybe TRBD1 (5 bases). Germline values: CDR1 SNHLY, CDR2 FYNNEI. The CDR3 loop spans 15 amino acids. CDR3 in amino acids: CVSRGTVDMNTEAFF. The CDR3 nucleotides are TGTGTCAGCCGAGGGACGGTGGATATGAACACTGAAGCTTTCTTT.

This chain links TRBV20-1 with TRBJ2-1, with 14 bases matching TRBD2. This CDR3 is 15 amino acids long. J lost 6 bases, V lost 6 bases, and 7 bases had no gene match. Germline V gives CDR1 DFQATT, CDR2 SNEGSKA (reference sequence). DNA for the CDR3: TGCAGTGCCTCCGGACTAGCGGGAGGACTCAATGAGCAGTTCTTC. It codes for CSASGLAGGLNEQFF.

The rearrangement joins TRBV5-4 to TRBJ2-5; D is perhaps TRBD1 (6 bases). With 4 bases removed from V and 2 bases from J, the gap between germline ends came to 15 bases. The CDR3 totals 15 residues. Germline V gives CDR1 SGHNT, CDR2 YYREEE (reference sequence). The CDR3 nucleotides are TGTGCCAGCAGCCCCTTGAACAGGGAACAAGAGACCCAGTACTTC. Protein sequence: CASSPLNREQETQYF. Looking up the rest from reference TRBV5-4 and TRBJ2-5 gives the full variable domain: ETGVTQSPTHLIKTRGQQVTLRCSSQSGHNTVSWYQQALGQGPQFIFQYYREEENGRGNFPPRFSGLQFPNYSSELNVNALELDDSALYLCASSPLNREQETQYFGPGTRLLVL.

V usage is TRBV2 and J usage is TRBJ2-1; TRBD2 matches 9 bases. With 7 bases clipped from V and 7 bases from J, the junction kept 20 bases outside the gene matches. The germline V gene encodes CDR1 SNHLY and CDR2 FYNNEI. The CDR3 contains 18 residues. CDR3 DNA: TGTGCCAGCACCCCGCAACTAGCGGGTTGGGAGGGTCTTAATGAGCAGTTCTTC. It is translated as CASTPQLAGWEGLNEQFF.

The sample holds a few counts of this clonotype. Its ends do not fully match the called genes, so a read error is possible. The rearrangement joins TRBV11-2 to TRBJ2-7; D possibly matches TRBD1 or TRBD2 (5 bases each). Germline V gene sequence: CDR1 SGHAT, CDR2 FQNNGV. The CDR3 is 13 residues long. The CDR3 region is CASSRQGPTPNVF. In nucleotides, the CDR3 is TGTGCCAGCAGCCGCCAGGGACCAACCCCCAATGTATTC.

This clonotype occurred once. This sequence joins TRBV5-1 and TRBJ1-1; D possibly corresponds to TRBD1 (5 bases). This CDR3 comprises 15 residues. The germline V gene has CDR1 SGHRS and CDR2 YFSETQ. V shed 1 base and J shed 7 bases, with 17 bases lying between them. CDR3 sequence (DNA): TGCGCCAGCAGCTTGAGCAACCGGGGGAGAGGTGAAGCTTTCTTT. It encodes CASSLSNRGRGEAFF.

The V and J genes are TRBV6-2 or TRBV6-3 and TRBJ2-3; no definite D call. The CDR3 is 11 residues long. The germline V gene encodes CDR1 MNHEY and CDR2 SVGEGT. Trimming left V 7 bases short and J 2 bases short, with 4 bases between. The CDR3 loop reads CASTSTDTQYF. For the CDR3, the DNA is TGTGCCAGCACCTCCACAGATACGCAGTATTTT.

This clonotype was detected only a few times. V usage is TRBV21-1 and J usage is TRBJ1-2; the D call TRBD1 from the table was never checked on the DNA. TRBV21-1 counts as a pseudogene. The CDR3 runs to 14 residues. In DNA, the CDR3 is TGTGCCAGCAGGACAGGGCGAGGTAACTATGGCTACACCTTC. It yields the protein CASRTGRGNYGYTF.

The chain carries TRBV6-1 and TRBJ2-2; TRBD1 matches 8 bases. In germline, CDR1 is MNHNS, CDR2 SASEGT. The junction had 6 bases not matched to a gene; V was cut back by 6 bases and J by 3 bases. This CDR3 comprises 15 residues. The CDR3: CASRQQGGDTGELFF. The CDR3 coding sequence is TGTGCCAGCAGACAACAGGGGGGAGACACCGGGGAGCTGTTTTTT.